This is a list of T cell receptor beta chains from one sample in a study of vaccination and CD4 T cells after COVID-19. TCRdb redid the calling of the PCR reads with MiXCR, one entry per CDR3 protein. The data show roughly 8,000 distinct CDR3 sequences, 50% seen once. No antigen is known for these receptors. What was sequenced was CD4+ T cells from blood, cultured in vitro. These TCRs come from a human donor in good health. CDR3s leave out the opening cysteine and the closing phenylalanine or tryptophan. Each record gives: V gene, J gene, D gene, CDR3 protein. A D gene is named only where the DNA matches it firmly.

TRBV7-2	TRBJ2-1	.	ASSPVGSGSYNEQF
TRBV29-1	TRBJ1-1	.	SVDTVGMAF
TRBV20-1	TRBJ1-5	.	SAQGPRTRYSNQPQH
TRBV11-2	TRBJ1-2	.	ASSLTNNYGYT
TRBV7-2	TRBJ2-3	.	ASTSAPFGADTQY
TRBV5-1	TRBJ1-1	TRBD1	ASSGQGTEAF
TRBV19	TRBJ1-6	TRBD1	ASTSYPTGAPGKPLH
TRBV20-1	TRBJ1-1	.	SARGQVTEAF
TRBV6-1	TRBJ1-2	TRBD1	ASSETGADGYT
TRBV27	TRBJ1-2	.	ASSLFDGSYGYT
TRBV28	TRBJ1-2	.	ASTLLDSYGYT
TRBV30	TRBJ1-5	TRBD1	AWSVSHRGLSNQPQH
TRBV19	TRBJ1-2	.	ASNGRNYGYT
TRBV7-2	TRBJ1-1	.	ASSPPRTDTEAF
TRBV5-5	TRBJ2-3	TRBD2	ASSLTSASTDTQY
TRBV10-3	TRBJ2-7	.	AISAEISYEQY
TRBV5-1	TRBJ1-2	TRBD1	ASSHWTGLRDGYT
TRBV19	TRBJ1-1	.	ASRRDGGNTEAF
TRBV7-7	TRBJ2-7	.	ASSLSGYGDEQY
TRBV21-1	TRBJ2-7	.	ASSKREGRGIYEQY
TRBV10-1	TRBJ2-2	.	ASSGDSIGELF
TRBV10-3	TRBJ2-7	.	AISDFGTNGEQY
TRBV20-1	TRBJ2-3	.	SASAGAGPDTDTQY